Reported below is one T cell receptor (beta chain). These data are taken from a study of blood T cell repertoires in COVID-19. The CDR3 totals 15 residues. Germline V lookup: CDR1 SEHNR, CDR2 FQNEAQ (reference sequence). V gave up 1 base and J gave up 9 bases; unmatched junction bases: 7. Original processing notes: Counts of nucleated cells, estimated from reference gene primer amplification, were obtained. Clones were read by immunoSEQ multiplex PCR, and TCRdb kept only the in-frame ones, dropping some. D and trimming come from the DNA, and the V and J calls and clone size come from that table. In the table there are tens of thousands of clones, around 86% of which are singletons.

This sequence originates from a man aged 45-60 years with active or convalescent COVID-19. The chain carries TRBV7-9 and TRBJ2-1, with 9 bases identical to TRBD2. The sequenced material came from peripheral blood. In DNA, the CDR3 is TGTGCCAGCAGCTTAGGGGCTAGCGGGGATGTTGAGCAGTTCTTC. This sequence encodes CASSLGASGDVEQFF.